This TCR beta chain was recorded in a study of blood T cells in healthy people across ages. With a J-beta primer mix and a sample-barcoded 5' primer, a second PCR ran roughly 6 to 12 cycles. Using its own MiXCR run on the 5' RACE reads, TCRdb lists one record per CDR3 protein. This sample carries some 930,000 distinct CDR3 sequences, about 29% of them seen once, and the ten largest clones take approximately 10%. The germline V gene encodes CDR1 SGHTA and CDR2 FQGNSA. The CDR3 sequence is 14 residues long. V was shortened by 7 bases and J by 7 bases, with 18 bases between the two germline ends. With regard to this clonotype: Its antigen is undetermined.

Study-wide results and caveats: Samples with more naive T cells showed higher observed beta diversity.

The sample also formed part of further work on T cells of mothers and their children. Per that paper: Samples came from a few healthy Caucasian mothers and their six children. In the second PCR, M1S primer introduced barcodes and 2-4 random bases.

This TCR derives from a woman aged 40-49 years in good health. Sequenced: blood. The J gene is TRBJ2-3, the V gene TRBV7-2; maybe TRBD2 (6 bases). DNA for the CDR3: TGTGCCAGCACCATGGGGCGGGGAGGCAATACGCAGTATTTT. It yields the protein CASTMGRGGNTQYF.